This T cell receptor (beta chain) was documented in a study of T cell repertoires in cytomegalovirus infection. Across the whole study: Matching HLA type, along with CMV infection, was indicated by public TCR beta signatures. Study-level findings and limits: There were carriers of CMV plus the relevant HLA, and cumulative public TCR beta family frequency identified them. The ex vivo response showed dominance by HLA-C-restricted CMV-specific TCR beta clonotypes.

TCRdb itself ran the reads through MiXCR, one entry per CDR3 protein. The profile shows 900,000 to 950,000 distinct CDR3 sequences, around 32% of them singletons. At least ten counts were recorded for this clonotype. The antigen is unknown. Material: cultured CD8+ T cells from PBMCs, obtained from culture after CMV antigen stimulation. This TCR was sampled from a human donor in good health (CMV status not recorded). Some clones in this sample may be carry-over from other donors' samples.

CDR3 in amino acids: CASSSRDRGRSIQYF. CDR3 nucleotides: TGTGCCAGCAGCAGCCGGGACAGGGGGCGAAGCATTCAGTACTTC. The rearrangement joins TRBV7-9 to TRBJ2-4; 12 bases line up with TRBD1. Germline trimming cut 5 bases from V and 9 bases from J; bases unmatched to any gene: 8. Germline CDR1 and CDR2: SEHNR and FQNEAQ (reference sequence). The CDR3 runs 15 residues.